Listed below are T cell receptor beta chains from one sample, sequenced in a study of blood T cells in healthy people across ages. TCRdb processed the 5' RACE reads anew with MiXCR; each CDR3 protein has one entry. The sample has about 620,000 distinct CDR3 sequences, 21% seen once. Source material: blood. The receptors come from a man between 65 and 79 years old in good health. Each CDR3 is given with its conserved first and last residue. D genes are given only for firm matches. Only some rows state a clone size, as once, few, many or a class for expanded clones.

>NA|TRBJ2-5|NA|TRBV28
TGTGCCAGCAGTTTAAGTCGGGGGCGGGCACAAGAGACCCAGTACTTC
CASSLSRGRAQETQYF
>NA|TRBJ2-7|NA|TRBV6-1
TGTGCCAGCAGTGGAAACCCCCGAGGATGGGGTGAGCAGTACTTC
CASSGNPRGWGEQYF
>NA|TRBJ1-2|few|TRBV13
TGTGCCAGCAGCTTAATCCGGGAGGAAGCTAACTATGGCTACACCTTC
CASSLIREEANYGYTF
>TRBD2|TRBJ2-3|NA|TRBV10-1
TGCGCCAGCAGTGACGGCGGGAGGGATCCAGATACGCAGTATTTT
CASSDGGRDPDTQYF
>NA|TRBJ2-3|many|TRBV5-1
TGCGCCAGCAGCCAAGGACGGAGCACAGATACGCAGTATTTT
CASSQGRSTDTQYF
>NA|TRBJ2-7|many|TRBV6-6
TGTGCCAGCAGCCTCGACCCGTTGGGGGAGCAGTACTTC
CASSLDPLGEQYF
>TRBD2|TRBJ2-7|few|TRBV2
TGTGCCAGCAGTGAAGCGCTTCCGGCTAGCGGATACTACGAGCAGCACTTC
CASSEALPASGYYEQHF
>NA|TRBJ2-3|NA|TRBV14
TGTGCCAGCAGTCAATTAGCGTTGGATACGCAGTATTTT
CASSQLALDTQYF
>NA|TRBJ2-6|NA|TRBV14
TGTGCCAGCAGCCGAGGACTCACTGGGGCCAACGTCCTGACTTTC
CASSRGLTGANVLTF
>TRBD1|TRBJ1-4|few|TRBV10-3
TGTGCCATCAGTGAGACAGGGGGTGGTGAAAAACTGTTTTTT
CAISETGGGEKLFF
>NA|TRBJ2-1|NA|TRBV20-1
TGCAGTGCTAGAGACCTCAGGGGCAATGAGCAGTCCTTC
CSARDLRGNEQSF
>NA|TRBJ2-3|NA|TRBV24-1
TGTGCCACCAGTGAACCAGGGCGGGATACGCAGTATTTT
CATSEPGRDTQYF
>NA|TRBJ2-7|NA|TRBV27
TGTGCCAGCAGCAACCGGGGGCCGGGCTCGCTATACGAGCAGTACTTC
CASSNRGPGSLYEQYF
>NA|TRBJ1-6|few|TRBV6-1
TGTGCCAGCAGTGAAGAGCGGAACCGGCATAATTCACCCCTCCACTTT
CASSEERNRHNSPLHF
>NA|TRBJ2-2|NA|TRBV5-1
TGCGCCAGCAGTGTAGGGACAACGGGAACCGGGGAGCTGTTTTTT
CASSVGTTGTGELFF
>NA|TRBJ1-1|NA|TRBV3-1
TGTGCCAGCAGCCACGGGGACACTGAAGCTTTCTTT
CASSHGDTEAFF
>TRBD1|TRBJ2-5|NA|TRBV5-1
TGCGCCAGCAGCAAAAGTGACAGGGGTCCTGGGACCCAGTACTTC
CASSKSDRGPGTQYF
>NA|TRBJ2-4|few|TRBV20-1
TGCAGTGCAAGAGGGCAGGGGAGGAACTCGGCCAAAAACATTCAGTACTTC
CSARGQGRNSAKNIQYF
>NA|TRBJ2-5|NA|TRBV5-1
TGCGCCAGCAGCCCAGCTGTTACGGCGGAGACCCAGTACTTC
CASSPAVTAETQYF
>TRBD1|TRBJ1-6|NA|TRBV5-1
TGCGCCTGCAGCGTCGTAGGGGGCTCGGACTCACCCCTCCACTTT
CACSVVGGSDSPLHF
>NA|TRBJ2-1|once|TRBV11-1
TGTGCCAGCAGACATGCTATGGGGGGCTCCTACAATGAGCAGTTCTTC
CASRHAMGGSYNEQFF
>TRBD2|TRBJ2-3|NA|TRBV12-3/TRBV12-4
TGTGCCAGCACCCCGACTGGCGGGAGGGTGTCAGATACGCAGTATTTT
CASTPTGGRVSDTQYF
>NA|TRBJ2-5|NA|TRBV29-1
TGCAGCGTTGAGAGCGGAGTCCAAGAGACCCAGTACTTC
CSVESGVQETQYF
>NA|TRBJ2-7|NA|TRBV28
TGTGCCAGCAGTGACAGCCGTTTGGAGCAGTACTTC
CASSDSRLEQYF
>NA|TRBJ1-2|NA|TRBV6-5
TGTGCCAGCAGTTACGGGCAAACTAGGGACTATGGCTACACCTTC
CASSYGQTRDYGYTF
>TRBD2|TRBJ2-1|many|TRBV20-1
TGCAGTGCTAGAGGATGGCTAGCGGGAGGTTCCTCCTACAATGAGCAGTTCTTC
CSARGWLAGGSSYNEQFF
>TRBD2|TRBJ2-1|few|TRBV12-3/TRBV12-4
TGTGCCAGCACCCAGGGACTAGCGGGGGGGCCCGGGCAGTTCTTC
CASTQGLAGGPGQFF
>NA|TRBJ2-1|NA|TRBV10-2
TGCGCCAGCAGTGAGTCGAAGGCTCTCAATGAGCAGTTCTTC
CASSESKALNEQFF
>NA|TRBJ2-7|many|TRBV6-1
TGTGCCAGCAGTGCAGGGACGAGATCCTACGAGCAGTACTTC
CASSAGTRSYEQYF
>NA|TRBJ2-5|many|TRBV7-2
TGTGCCAGCAGCTTATTCGAGACCCAGTACTTC
CASSLFETQYF
>NA|TRBJ2-5|many|TRBV12-3/TRBV12-4
TGTGCCAGCAGTTTCGGTAGTGGTGAGACCCAGTACTTC
CASSFGSGETQYF
>NA|TRBJ1-1|NA|TRBV29-1
TGCAGCGTTGGGCTTCACGAAGAAGCTTTCTTT
CSVGLHEEAFF
>NA|TRBJ2-5|few|TRBV20-1
TGCAGTGCCCCGGGCATTCGAAAAGAGACCCAGTACTTC
CSAPGIRKETQYF
>TRBD1|TRBJ1-4|NA|TRBV7-2
TGTGCCAGCAGCTTAGGGCAGGGGGGTATATTTGAAAAACTGTTTTTT
CASSLGQGGIFEKLFF
>TRBD2|TRBJ2-1|NA|TRBV28
TGTGCCAGCAGCCCGGACGGTCTAGCGGGGTTGAATGAGCAGTTCTTC
CASSPDGLAGLNEQFF
>NA|TRBJ2-2|NA|TRBV9
TGTGCCAGCAGCGTTGAGCCGGAGGGCGGGCCTCCTTTCTTT
CASSVEPEGGPPFF
>TRBD1|TRBJ2-7|NA|TRBV7-7
TGTGCTAGCAGCAGGGACAGGGAGGAGGCGCAGTACTTC
CASSRDREEAQYF
>NA|TRBJ1-3|few|TRBV29-1
TGCAGCGGGCTAGCAGGAAACACCATATATTTT
CSGLAGNTIYF
>TRBD2|TRBJ2-2|NA|TRBV6-2/TRBV6-3
TGTGCCAGCAGTGCGGACCCCCCTAGCGGGGCTTCGAACACCGGGGAGCTGTTTTTT
CASSADPPSGASNTGELFF
>NA|TRBJ2-3|many|TRBV24-1
TGTGCCACCAGTATAAGGAGCCCAGATACGCAGTATTTT
CATSIRSPDTQYF
>NA|TRBJ2-5|few|TRBV4-1
TGCGCCAGCAGCCAAGATAAGGGTGCAGTTACGGCGTCGGAGACCCGGTACTTC
CASSQDKGAVTASETRYF
>TRBD2|TRBJ2-1|few|TRBV3-1
TGTGCCAGCAGCCAAGTGCGGGAGGGCCGCTATGAGCAGTTCTTC
CASSQVREGRYEQFF
>NA|TRBJ1-4|NA|TRBV20-1
TGCAGTGCTAGACAGCCTTATAATGAAAAACTGTTTTTT
CSARQPYNEKLFF
>TRBD2|TRBJ2-2|few|TRBV7-7
TGTGCTAGCAGCTTCAGCGGGAGTGCCGGGGAGCTGTTTTTT
CASSFSGSAGELFF
>TRBD2|TRBJ2-7|NA|TRBV11-1
TGTGCCAGCAGCGCCGGACTAGCGGCCGACTACGAGCAGTACTTC
CASSAGLAADYEQYF
>NA|TRBJ1-6|NA|TRBV25-1
TGTGCCAGCAGTGAAGGGGTAGGGATTACTTCACCCCTCCACTTT
CASSEGVGITSPLHF
>NA|TRBJ2-7|few|TRBV27
TGTGCCACCCAGTTTAACGGACGCAGCTCCTACGAGCAGTACTTC
CATQFNGRSSYEQYF
>TRBD1|TRBJ2-5|few|TRBV20-1
TGCAGTGCTAGAGAAGGGACAGGGCCACCCTACGAGCAGTGCTTC
CSAREGTGPPYEQCF
>NA|TRBJ2-5|NA|TRBV18
TGTGCCAGCTCACCAGGAGGGCAGAGAGAAGAGACCCAGTACTTC
CASSPGGQREETQYF
>NA|TRBJ1-5|NA|TRBV7-2
TGTGCCAGCAGCTTAATAGCGGGGGGCAATCAGCCCCAGCATTTT
CASSLIAGGNQPQHF
>NA|TRBJ2-1|NA|TRBV7-9
TGTGCCAGCAGCCTGGGGCCAGACTCCTACAATGAGCAGTTCTTC
CASSLGPDSYNEQFF
>NA|TRBJ2-4|few|TRBV3-1
TGTGCCAGCAGCCAAGAAAGAAAGGTTCAGTACTTC
CASSQERKVQYF
>NA|TRBJ2-7|NA|TRBV11-2
TGTGCCAGCAGCTTACAGTACCAGATCGAGCAGTACTTC
CASSLQYQIEQYF